The 9 T cell receptor beta chains given below trace back to one sample, sequenced in a study of response to subunit inactivated influenza vaccine. In TCRdb, the RT-PCR reads were re-called with MiXCR into one record per CDR3 protein. The sample yields almost 600,000 distinct CDR3 sequences, approximately 15% seen once. The sample here was PBMCs from blood, taken 12 days after vaccination. These receptors were taken from a man in his fifties or sixties who received an inactivated influenza vaccine.

This clonotype turned up a few times. V and J are TRBV20-1 and TRBJ1-2; D remains ambiguous. Germline loops: CDR1 DFQATT, CDR2 SNEGSKA (reference sequence). Deletions cut 5 bases from V and 10 bases from J, with 5 bases between. The CDR3 extends over 8 amino acids. The CDR3: CSALVYTF. CDR3 in DNA: TGCAGTGCTTTGGTCTACACCTTC.

The chain carries TRBV12-3 or TRBV12-4 and TRBJ2-7; TRBD2 matches at 11 bases. The CDR3 has 15 amino acids. With 4 bases clipped from V and 0 bases from J, the junction kept 2 bases outside the gene matches. CDR3 protein: CASSWGLAASYEQYF. In nucleotides, the CDR3 is TGTGCCAGCAGTTGGGGACTAGCGGCCTCCTACGAGCAGTACTTC.

This chain connects TRBV4-3 to TRBJ1-1; no clear D. The length of the CDR3 is 15 residues. Germline lookup yields CDR1 LGHNA and CDR2 YSLEER. Trimming pared 0 bases from V and 4 bases from J, leaving 12 bases between. CDR3 in amino acids: CASSQDSGFGTEAFF. Here the CDR3 DNA reads TGCGCCAGCAGCCAAGATTCTGGTTTTGGCACTGAAGCTTTCTTT.

In this sample, this clonotype turned up a few times. V and J are TRBV20-1 and TRBJ2-1, with 8 bases lining up with TRBD2. Germline V gene sequence: CDR1 DFQATT, CDR2 SNEGSKA (reference sequence). Trimming cost V 5 bases and J 2 bases; bases outside gene matches: 2. The CDR3 runs to 13 residues. This chain's CDR3 is CSAPGGTYNEQFF. As DNA, the CDR3 is TGCAGTGCTCCGGGAGGGACCTACAATGAGCAGTTCTTC.

In this sample, this clonotype turned up a few times. The chain joins TRBV12-3 or TRBV12-4 to TRBJ2-7; 7 nucleotides match TRBD2. V trimming: 5 bases; J trimming: 7 bases; junction bases outside the gene matches: 14. The CDR3 extends over 15 amino acids. The CDR3 DNA follows: TGTGCCAGCAGTCAGACTAGGGCGGGAGATTGGGAGCAGTACTTC. It is translated as CASSQTRAGDWEQYF.

The CDR3 here is CASSLTGFQPQHF. Here the CDR3 DNA reads TGTGCCAGCAGTTTGACAGGGTTTCAGCCCCAGCATTTT. The rearrangement uses TRBV6-6 and TRBJ1-5, with 7 positions matching TRBD1. From germline, CDR1 is MNHNY and CDR2 SVGAGI (reference sequence). The CDR3 totals 13 residues. Losses at the gene ends were 4 bases for V and 6 bases for J; bases not matched to a gene: 3.

This clonotype was observed many times. V usage is TRBV5-1 and J usage is TRBJ2-7; D gene uncertain. Germline V gene data show CDR1 as SGHRS and CDR2 as YFSETQ. V was cut by 3 bases and J by 0 bases, with 4 bases left in between. This CDR3 is built from 12 residues. CDR3 sequence reads: CASSSSSYEQYF. The CDR3 DNA reads as TGCGCCAGCAGCTCGAGCTCCTACGAGCAGTACTTC.

This chain connects TRBV5-1 to TRBJ2-7; maybe TRBD1 (6 bases). The CDR3 is made up of 14 amino acids. Germline lookup yields CDR1 SGHRS and CDR2 YFSETQ. Trimming stripped 4 bases from V and 2 bases from J, with 13 bases between. This CDR3 reads CASSLVWGPYEQYF. In DNA form, the CDR3 reads TGCGCCAGCAGCCTGGTTTGGGGGCCCTACGAGCAGTACTTC.

This rearrangement joins TRBV10-3 to TRBJ1-5; D might be TRBD1 (5 bases). The CDR3 has 13 amino acids. Germline V gene sequence: CDR1 ENHRY, CDR2 SYGVKD. The V and J ends lost 1 base and 5 bases respectively, with 6 bases between them. CDR3 DNA sequence: TGTGCCATCAGTGAGTGGGGGGATCAGCCCCAGCATTTT. Translating it yields CAISEWGDQPQHF.